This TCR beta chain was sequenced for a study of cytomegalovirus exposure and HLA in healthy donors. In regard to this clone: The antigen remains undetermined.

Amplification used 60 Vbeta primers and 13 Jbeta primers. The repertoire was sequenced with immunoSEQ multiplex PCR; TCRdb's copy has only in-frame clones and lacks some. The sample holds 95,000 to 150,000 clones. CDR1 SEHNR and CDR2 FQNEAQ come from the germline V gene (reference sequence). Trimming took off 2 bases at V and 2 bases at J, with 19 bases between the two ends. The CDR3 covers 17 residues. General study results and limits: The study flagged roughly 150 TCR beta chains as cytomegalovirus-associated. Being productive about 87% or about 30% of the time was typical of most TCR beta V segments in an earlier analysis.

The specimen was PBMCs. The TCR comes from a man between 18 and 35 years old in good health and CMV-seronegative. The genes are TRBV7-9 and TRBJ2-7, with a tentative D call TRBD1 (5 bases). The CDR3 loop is CASSLHPRQGSPYEQYF. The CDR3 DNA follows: TGTGCCAGCAGCTTACACCCCCGGCAGGGAAGTCCCTACGAGCAGTACTTC.